This TCR beta chain was sequenced during a study of cytomegalovirus exposure and HLA in healthy donors. Whole-study context: The approximately 120 validation repertoires were reported in a later analysis to have been generated on the same platform as the roughly 700 first-cohort repertoires. General study results and limits: TCR beta chains numbering some 150 were designated cytomegalovirus-associated. Most TCRs appeared rarely, but some public TCRs recurred in many donors. According to a later analysis, TCR clusters from the first cohort tended to co-occur in the 120 or so validation repertoires.

The data were produced by immunoSEQ multiplex PCR, yet TCRdb's version contains in-frame clones alone and is incomplete. The table has 100,000 to 150,000 clones, roughly 90% seen once. Germline loops: CDR1 MDHEN, CDR2 SYDVKM. This CDR3 contains 13 residues. The V segment lost 8 bases and the J segment 2 bases; nucleotides outside the gene matches: 4. Comment on this clone: Its antigen is not known.

The chain has TRBV28 and TRBJ2-3, with 7 nucleotides matching TRBD1. Input material: PBMCs. The receptor was isolated from a man under 40 in good health and CMV-seronegative. The CDR3 DNA reads as TGTGCCAGCCATGGGACAGTCACAGATACGCAGTATTTT. Residues: CASHGTVTDTQYF.